This TCR beta chain was identified during a study of blood T cell repertoires in COVID-19. Using immunoSEQ multiplex PCR, the repertoire was profiled, and TCRdb retains in-frame clones only, with some absent. The repertoire holds about 140,000 clones, around three quarters seen once, with roughly 13% in the top ten. The TCR sequence derives from a man at least 80 years old with acute or convalescent COVID-19. Sequenced: peripheral blood.

CDR3 sequence (DNA): TGTGCCAGCTCACCGGGACAGGGGTCTGGGGCCAACGTCCTGACTTTC. Amino acids: CASSPGQGSGANVLTF. V and J are TRBV18 and TRBJ2-6; TRBD1 matches 10 bases. Germline trimming cut 3 bases from V and 1 base from J; bases unmatched to any gene: 0. This CDR3 region has 16 residues. Germline lookup yields CDR1 KGHSH and CDR2 LQKENI. Complete variable domain (other parts from reference TRBV18 and TRBJ2-6): NAGVMQNPRHLVRRRGQEARLRCSPMKGHSHVYWYRQLPEEGLKFMVYLQKENIIDESGMPKERFSAEFPKEGPSILRIQQVVRGDSAAYFCASSPGQGSGANVLTFGAGSRLTVL.